Listed below are T cell receptor beta chains from one sample, sequenced in a study of breast tumors, draining lymph nodes, adjacent tissues. TCRdb ran MiXCR on the multiplex PCR reads and lists one entry per CDR3 protein. This sample has 180,000 or so distinct CDR3 sequences; about 32% occur once, and the top ten carry about 4.5%. The sequenced sample was axillary lymph node tissue. The receptors here all came from a female donor with breast cancer. Some clones in this sample may be carry-over from other donors' samples. Each CDR3 is given with its conserved first and last residue. D genes are given only for firm matches. Some rows mark clone size as missing; the rest say once, few, many or name a class of expanded clone.

V gene	clone size	D gene	J gene	CDR3 protein	CDR3 DNA
TRBV12-3/TRBV12-4	many	TRBD2	TRBJ2-3	CASSLTGTSGRSTDTQYF	TGTGCCAGCAGTTTAACCGGGACTAGCGGGAGGAGCACAGATACGCAGTATTTT
TRBV14	many	NA	TRBJ2-2	CASSQEYGANTGELFF	TGTGCCAGCAGCCAAGAATACGGGGCGAACACCGGGGAGCTGTTTTTT
TRBV24-1	many	TRBD2	TRBJ2-3	CATSDTPGLAGVVDTQYF	TGTGCCACCAGTGATACCCCAGGACTAGCGGGGGTGGTAGATACGCAGTATTTT
TRBV20-1	few	TRBD1	TRBJ1-1	CSARDRMNTEAFF	TGCAGTGCTAGGGACAGGATGAACACTGAAGCTTTCTTT
TRBV18	many	TRBD2	TRBJ2-5	CASSPGGGMQETQYF	TGTGCCAGCTCACCTGGCGGGGGGATGCAAGAGACCCAGTACTTC
TRBV7-2	many	TRBD1	TRBJ2-6	CASVPTGGAFPGANVLTF	TGTGCCAGCGTACCAACAGGGGGCGCGTTCCCTGGGGCCAACGTCCTGACTTTC
TRBV10-3	NA	NA	TRBJ1-5	CASSDSPSGTQHF	TGTGCCAGCAGTGACTCTCCTAGCGGGACCCAGCATTTT
TRBV5-1	NA	NA	TRBJ2-3	CASRSQLRGAGVGTDTRYF	TGCGCCAGCCGGTCCCAACTGAGGGGAGCCGGAGTTGGTACAGATACGCGGTATTTT
TRBV7-3	NA	TRBD2	TRBJ2-1	CASSLRAADRMASGSFREQFF	TGTGCCAGCAGCTTAAGGGCGGCGGACAGGATGGCTAGCGGGAGCTTTAGGGAGCAGTTCTTC
TRBV11-2	many	NA	TRBJ2-6	CASSPFVLGAAGANVLTF	TGTGCCAGCAGCCCCTTCGTCCTGGGGGCTGCTGGGGCCAACGTCCTGACTTTC
TRBV14	many	NA	TRBJ1-6	CASSQQTTRNSPLHF	TGTGCCAGCAGTCAACAAACGACAAGAAATTCACCCCTCCACTTT
TRBV19	NA	TRBD1	TRBJ1-4	CASSMGTGTVGEKLFF	TGTGCCAGTAGTATGGGGACAGGGACGGTCGGCGAAAAACTGTTTTTT
TRBV12-3/TRBV12-4	NA	NA	TRBJ2-5	CASSCDRETQYF	TGTGCCAGCAGTTGCGACCGAGAGACCCAGTACTTC
TRBV6-1	many	NA	TRBJ1-5	CASSEALQGRVQPQHF	TGTGCCAGCAGTGAGGCCCTACAGGGAAGGGTTCAGCCCCAGCATTTT
TRBV30	many	NA	TRBJ1-5	CAWSRDGGNQPQHF	TGTGCCTGGAGTAGGGACGGTGGCAATCAGCCCCAGCATTTT
TRBV24-1	NA	NA	TRBJ1-5	CATAGFSNQPQHF	TGTGCCACTGCGGGCTTTAGCAATCAGCCCCAGCATTTT
TRBV7-2	NA	TRBD2	TRBJ2-5	CASSMRLAGDQETQYF	TGTGCCAGCAGCATGCGACTAGCGGGCGACCAAGAGACCCAGTACTTC
TRBV19	many	TRBD2	TRBJ2-1	CATDRTSGYSSYNEQFF	TGTGCCACCGACCGGACTAGCGGGTACAGCTCCTACAATGAGCAGTTCTTC
TRBV3-1	many	NA	TRBJ2-2	CASSPLSGGKGTGELFF	TGTGCCAGCAGCCCCCTGAGTGGCGGGAAGGGCACCGGGGAGCTGTTTTTT
TRBV24-1	NA	TRBD1	TRBJ2-7	CATSASGSTGTGHEQYF	TGTGCCACCAGTGCTTCCGGTTCGACAGGGACAGGACACGAGCAGTACTTC
TRBV4-2	many	TRBD2	TRBJ2-1	CASSQEGGPWGYNEQFF	TGTGCCAGCAGCCAAGAGGGAGGGCCCTGGGGCTACAATGAGCAGTTCTTC
TRBV6-5	many	NA	TRBJ2-2	CASGREELFF	TGTGCCAGCGGACGGGAGGAGCTGTTTTTT
TRBV7-9	many	NA	TRBJ1-2	CAPRRVDYGYTF	TGTGCCCCCAGGAGGGTGGACTATGGCTACACCTTC
TRBV6-2/TRBV6-3	many	NA	TRBJ2-7	CASSGAGREQYF	TGTGCCAGCAGTGGGGCAGGGCGGGAGCAGTACTTC
TRBV3-1	many	NA	TRBJ2-3	CASSHLAGLTQYF	TGTGCCAGCAGCCACCTCGCGGGGCTCACGCAGTATTTT
TRBV6-4	many	TRBD2	TRBJ2-7	CASSDFLAGGYSYEQYF	TGTGCCAGCAGTGACTTCCTAGCGGGGGGCTACTCCTACGAGCAGTACTTC